This TCR beta chain originates from a study of CD8+ T cells in alopecia areata. Study-wide points: Expanded CD8+ clones among the top 100, and scalp clonality, were significantly decreased by tofacitinib. Relative to normal scalp, lesional scalp, especially alopecia totalis/universalis, showed higher clonality.

This clone showed up just a few times. Its antigen is unknown. In each case, RNA was isolated and then reverse transcribed into cDNA as the sequencing template. The data were produced by immunoSEQ multiplex PCR, yet TCRdb's version contains in-frame clones alone and is incomplete. The sample has 200,000 or so clones; roughly 64% are singletons. Treatment described: oral pan-JAK inhibitor, 5-10 mg twice daily. The sequence came from a human donor with alopecia areata. This specimen was CD4+ T cells sorted from blood, taken at week 24, from a patient treated with tofacitinib.

The CDR3 loop is CASSLVQNTEAFF. The CDR3 DNA is TGCGCCAGCAGTCTGGTCCAGAACACTGAAGCTTTCTTT. This chain connects TRBV4-3 to TRBJ1-1; D gene ambiguous. This CDR3 has 13 residues. The germline V gene has CDR1 LGHNA and CDR2 YSLEER. The germline V and J ends were trimmed by 6 bases and 1 base, with 9 bases remaining between them.